These T cell receptor beta chains were read from a single sample in a study of CD8 T cells in Susac syndrome. From the immunoSEQ multiplex PCR reads, TCRdb called clonotypes with MiXCR, one entry per CDR3 protein. The profile shows roughly 200,000 distinct CDR3 sequences, about 94% of them singletons. The sequencing input was CD4+ T cells from PBMCs. These receptors were taken from a human donor with Susac syndrome. CDR3s include the opening cysteine and the closing phenylalanine or tryptophan. D genes are given only for firm matches. Not every row has a clone size; where given, it reads once, few, many or a size class.

NA,13,NA,TRBV7-6,TRBJ2-1,CASSPLDGNEQFF,TGTGCCAGCAGCCCCCTCGATGGCAATGAGCAGTTCTTC
NA,15,TRBD2,TRBV4-1,TRBJ2-5,CASSSERGRGETQYF,TGCGCCAGCAGCTCTGAGCGGGGGCGGGGGGAGACCCAGTACTTC
NA,11,NA,TRBV20-1,TRBJ1-2,CSAEDTRGYTF,TGCAGTGCTGAGGACACGCGGGGCTACACCTTC
NA,15,TRBD2,TRBV7-2,TRBJ2-3,CASSLGDYSTDTQYF,TGTGCCAGCAGCTTAGGGGACTATAGCACAGATACGCAGTATTTT
NA,18,TRBD2,TRBV4-3,TRBJ2-7,CASSQEFVVGTRGYEQYF,TGCGCCAGCAGCCAGGAGTTCGTCGTCGGGACTAGAGGCTACGAGCAGTACTTC
NA,14,NA,TRBV3-1,TRBJ1-4,CASSPSRANEKLFF,TGTGCCAGCAGCCCTAGCAGGGCAAATGAAAAACTGTTTTTT
NA,16,TRBD2,TRBV19,TRBJ2-1,CASSREREGPYNEQFF,TGTGCCAGTAGTCGCGAGCGGGAGGGCCCCTACAATGAGCAGTTCTTC
NA,12,TRBD2,TRBV20-1,TRBJ2-5,CSALAGRETQYF,TGCAGTGCTCTAGCGGGAAGGGAGACCCAGTACTTC
NA,14,NA,TRBV23-1,TRBJ1-1,CASSLEGGAIEAFF,TGCGCCAGCAGTCTGGAGGGGGGAGCTATTGAAGCTTTCTTT
NA,10,NA,TRBV29-1,TRBJ1-1,CSVGDTEAFF,TGCAGCGTTGGGGACACTGAAGCTTTCTTT
NA,12,NA,TRBV7-3,TRBJ2-3,CASSLKGDTQYF,TGTGCCAGCAGCTTAAAGGGAGATACGCAGTATTTT
NA,14,NA,TRBV6-6,TRBJ2-4,CASSQGFAKNIQYF,TGTGCCAGCAGCCAGGGTTTCGCCAAAAACATTCAGTACTTC
NA,14,NA,TRBV18,TRBJ2-2,CASSTPGEAGELFF,TGTGCCAGCTCAACCCCAGGGGAGGCCGGGGAGCTGTTTTTT
once,15,TRBD1,TRBV18,TRBJ2-7,CASSPPSGGVYEQYF,TGTGCCAGCTCACCACCGTCAGGGGGTGTATACGAGCAGTACTTC
NA,16,NA,TRBV23-1,TRBJ2-1,CASSQMTESSYNEQFF,TGCGCCAGCAGTCAAATGACGGAAAGCTCCTACAATGAGCAGTTCTTC
NA,16,TRBD1,TRBV5-1,TRBJ1-1,CASRSGTGDMNTEAFF,TGCGCCAGCAGGTCCGGGACAGGGGACATGAACACTGAAGCTTTCTTT
NA,14,TRBD1,TRBV18,TRBJ1-4,CASSLGQGGEKLFF,TGTGCCAGCTCACTGGGACAGGGAGGCGAAAAACTGTTTTTT
NA,13,NA,TRBV29-1,TRBJ2-6,CSVQDSGANVLTF,TGCAGCGTCCAAGACTCTGGGGCCAACGTCCTGACTTTC
once,15,NA,TRBV9,TRBJ1-1,CASSVDGSMNTEAFF,TGTGCCAGCAGCGTAGATGGGTCCATGAACACTGAAGCTTTCTTT
NA,13,NA,TRBV30,TRBJ1-1,CAWIQQSNTEAFF,TGTGCCTGGATACAGCAAAGCAACACTGAAGCTTTCTTT
NA,13,NA,TRBV7-2,TRBJ2-5,CASSSPSLETQYF,TGTGCCAGCAGCTCCCCGTCCTTGGAGACCCAGTACTTC
NA,12,NA,TRBV5-1,TRBJ2-5,CASSVPQETQYF,TGCGCCAGCAGCGTCCCCCAAGAGACCCAGTACTTC
NA,16,TRBD2,TRBV5-1,TRBJ2-5,CASSALSGGPSETQYF,TGCGCCAGCAGCGCCTTGTCGGGAGGGCCTTCGGAGACCCAGTACTTC
NA,10,NA,TRBV20-1,TRBJ1-2,CSASEGGYTF,TGCAGTGCTAGCGAGGGTGGCTACACCTTC
NA,18,NA,TRBV4-1,TRBJ2-6,CASSQDRDGHSGANVLTF,TGCGCCAGCAGCCAAGATCGGGACGGACACTCTGGGGCCAACGTCCTGACTTTC
NA,17,TRBD1,TRBV12-3/TRBV12-4,TRBJ2-1,CASSLQLGTGVLDEQFF,TGTGCCAGCAGTTTACAGCTAGGGACAGGGGTTTTGGATGAGCAGTTCTTC
NA,13,NA,TRBV29-1,TRBJ1-5,CSVVVENNQPQHF,TGCAGCGTTGTGGTGGAAAACAATCAGCCCCAGCATTTT
NA,13,NA,TRBV12-3/TRBV12-4,TRBJ1-5,CASRPSGDQPQHF,TGTGCCAGCAGGCCTTCGGGGGATCAGCCCCAGCATTTT
NA,13,TRBD1,TRBV6-6,TRBJ1-1,CASITGVNTEAFF,TGTGCCAGCATTACAGGGGTGAACACTGAAGCTTTCTTT
NA,16,NA,TRBV25-1,TRBJ1-4,CASSIHSGEGNEKLFF,TGTGCCAGCAGTATCCACAGTGGGGAGGGTAATGAAAAACTGTTTTTT
NA,16,TRBD2,TRBV7-6,TRBJ2-3,CASSRRLLAGGYTQYF,TGTGCCAGCAGCCGGAGGTTACTAGCGGGAGGGTATACGCAGTATTTT
NA,13,NA,TRBV4-2,TRBJ1-5,CASSQDENQPQHF,TGTGCCAGCAGCCAAGATGAGAATCAGCCCCAGCATTTT
NA,12,NA,TRBV6-2/TRBV6-3,TRBJ2-7,CASSTGAYEQYF,TGTGCCAGCAGCACAGGAGCCTACGAGCAGTACTTC
NA,13,NA,TRBV5-4,TRBJ1-2,CASSRDNGYGYTF,TGTGCCAGCAGCCGGGATAATGGCTATGGCTACACCTTC
NA,14,NA,TRBV28,TRBJ2-1,CASSLRGNTNEQFF,TGTGCCAGCAGTTTAAGAGGGAATACCAATGAGCAGTTCTTC